This entry is about one TCR beta chain. What it binds is unknown. These data come from a study of cytomegalovirus exposure and HLA in healthy donors. Study results and caveats: A later analysis found first-cohort TCR clusters tended to co-occur in the 130 or so validation repertoires. Rare TCR sequences predominated, though certain public TCRs were found in many donors. The listing of approximately 160 TCR beta chains classed them as cytomegalovirus-associated.

V dropped 5 bases and J dropped 7 bases, with 15 bases sitting between them. The CDR3 spans 14 residues. CDR1 and CDR2 from the germline V gene are PRHDT and FYEKMQ (reference sequence). Some clones are missing from TCRdb's copy, which holds only in-frame ones; the method was immunoSEQ multiplex PCR. The sample contains fewer than 250,000 clones, more than 70% of which appear only once. The sequence came from a woman aged 18 to 35 in good health and CMV-seronegative. V and J are TRBV13 and TRBJ2-1; perhaps TRBD2 as D (6 bases). Material: PBMCs. CDR3 coding DNA: TGTGCCAGCAGCCTCCGGAGGGCAACGAATGAGCAGTTCTTC. Amino acid sequence: CASSLRRATNEQFF.